The following is a T cell receptor beta chain sequence with its context. This CDR3 has 14 residues. The V segment lost 6 bases and the J segment 10 bases; nucleotides outside the gene matches: 9. Germline V gene data show CDR1 as MDHEN and CDR2 as SYDVKM. This entry is derived from a study of blood T cell repertoires in COVID-19. Across the study: Some COVID-19 samples were acute and others convalescent; all came from the United States, Italy and Spain.

Method: immunoSEQ multiplex PCR; TCRdb's copy keeps in-frame clones and lacks some. Of about 230,000 clones listed, about 85% are singletons. Those who participated ranged in age from 18 to 89 years and resided in under 25 US areas. The study assigned cohorts using participant-reported clinical history. Two consecutive negative NP/OP PCR tests, clearance, or resolved symptoms defined Cohort 3 recovery. The sequence came from a man aged 25-45 years who had recovered from COVID-19. The V gene is TRBV28, the J gene TRBJ1-6; 7 bases line up with TRBD1. Sequenced: PBMCs or T cells enriched from blood (not recorded which). CDR3 protein: CASRTTGFPSPLHF. The CDR3 DNA reads as TGTGCCAGCAGAACGACAGGGTTCCCATCACCCCTCCACTTT.